This is a list of T cell receptor beta chains from one sample in a study of cytomegalovirus exposure and HLA in healthy donors. The data were produced by immunoSEQ multiplex PCR, yet TCRdb's version contains in-frame clones alone and is incomplete. This sample yields some 66,000 clones, of which approximately 96% are seen a single time; 1.5% to 2% belongs to the top ten. Sequenced input: PBMCs. Receptors originate from a woman aged 18 to 35 in good health and CMV-seropositive. CDR3s include the opening cysteine and the closing phenylalanine or tryptophan. A D gene is named only where the DNA matches it firmly. Size is omitted from some rows. Given values are once, few, many or a class for expanded clones.

d_call: TRBD1; j_call: TRBJ2-7; v_call: TRBV7-6; clone_size: NA; cdr3_aa: CASSLDRGDSYEQYF; cdr3_nt: TGTGCCAGCAGTTTAGACAGGGGGGACTCCTACGAGCAGTACTTC
d_call: TRBD2; j_call: TRBJ2-2; v_call: TRBV29-1; clone_size: NA; cdr3_aa: CSARGLAGGRSGELFF; cdr3_nt: TGCAGCGCGAGGGGGCTAGCGGGAGGGCGATCCGGGGAGCTGTTTTTT
d_call: TRBD2; j_call: TRBJ2-1; v_call: TRBV5-1; clone_size: NA; cdr3_aa: CASSLASGGPSDSEQFF; cdr3_nt: TGCGCCAGCAGCTTGGCGTCGGGAGGGCCGAGTGATAGTGAGCAGTTCTTC
d_call: TRBD2; j_call: TRBJ2-2; v_call: TRBV28; clone_size: NA; cdr3_aa: CATTPGGGYNTGELFF; cdr3_nt: TGTGCCACTACCCCCGGGGGGGGATATAACACCGGGGAGCTGTTTTTT
d_call: TRBD1; j_call: TRBJ2-5; v_call: TRBV14; clone_size: NA; cdr3_aa: CASSLRTGGAETQYF; cdr3_nt: TGTGCCAGCAGCCTCCGGACAGGGGGTGCAGAGACCCAGTACTTC
d_call: TRBD2; j_call: TRBJ2-1; v_call: TRBV29-1; clone_size: NA; cdr3_aa: CSVVGTSGSLGYNEQFF; cdr3_nt: TGCAGCGTTGTGGGGACTAGCGGGAGTCTGGGCTACAATGAGCAGTTCTTC
d_call: NA; j_call: TRBJ2-3; v_call: TRBV5-4; clone_size: NA; cdr3_aa: CASTSAGDTQYF; cdr3_nt: TGTGCCAGCACCTCAGCGGGAGATACGCAGTATTTT
d_call: NA; j_call: TRBJ1-5; v_call: TRBV5-4; clone_size: NA; cdr3_aa: CASSLTGNSNQPQHF; cdr3_nt: TGTGCCAGCAGCTTGACAGGGAATAGCAATCAGCCCCAGCATTTT
d_call: NA; j_call: TRBJ2-7; v_call: TRBV7-2; clone_size: NA; cdr3_aa: CASSPRGEQYF; cdr3_nt: TGTGCCAGCAGCCCCAGGGGCGAGCAGTACTTC
d_call: NA; j_call: TRBJ1-2; v_call: TRBV28; clone_size: NA; cdr3_aa: CASSLGGNYGYTF; cdr3_nt: TGTGCCAGCAGTTTGGGGGGTAACTATGGCTACACCTTC
d_call: TRBD1; j_call: TRBJ1-2; v_call: TRBV7-9; clone_size: NA; cdr3_aa: CASSLPGTANYGYTF; cdr3_nt: TGTGCCAGCAGCTTACCCGGGACAGCCAACTATGGCTACACCTTC
d_call: TRBD1; j_call: TRBJ2-5; v_call: TRBV28; clone_size: NA; cdr3_aa: CASSVPGQNRETQYF; cdr3_nt: TGTGCCAGCAGTGTGCCGGGACAGAATAGAGAGACCCAGTACTTC
d_call: NA; j_call: TRBJ1-5; v_call: TRBV25-1; clone_size: NA; cdr3_aa: CASRQGNQPQHF; cdr3_nt: TGTGCCAGCCGGCAGGGGAATCAGCCCCAGCATTTT
d_call: TRBD2; j_call: TRBJ2-1; v_call: TRBV7-7; clone_size: once; cdr3_aa: CASSLALGEGYNEQFF; cdr3_nt: TGTGCTAGCAGCTTAGCGCTTGGGGAGGGCTACAATGAGCAGTTCTTC
d_call: NA; j_call: TRBJ2-2; v_call: TRBV9; clone_size: NA; cdr3_aa: CASSDPRSNKAGEYTGELFF; cdr3_nt: TGTGCCAGCAGCGACCCCAGGAGTAATAAGGCAGGGGAATACACCGGGGAGCTGTTTTTT
d_call: TRBD2; j_call: TRBJ2-7; v_call: TRBV19; clone_size: NA; cdr3_aa: CASSMSVAGYTYEQYF; cdr3_nt: TGTGCCAGTAGTATGTCAGTAGCGGGCTATACCTACGAGCAGTACTTC
d_call: TRBD2; j_call: TRBJ2-2; v_call: TRBV4-1; clone_size: NA; cdr3_aa: CASSHFLAALGNTGELFF; cdr3_nt: TGCGCCAGCAGCCATTTTCTAGCGGCCCTTGGAAACACCGGGGAGCTGTTTTTT
d_call: TRBD2; j_call: TRBJ2-1; v_call: TRBV7-3; clone_size: NA; cdr3_aa: CASSLTASGPYNEQFF; cdr3_nt: TGTGCCAGCAGCTTAACTGCTAGCGGGCCATACAATGAGCAGTTCTTC
d_call: NA; j_call: TRBJ2-7; v_call: TRBV6-9; clone_size: NA; cdr3_aa: CASSYRQTSYEQYF; cdr3_nt: TGTGCCAGCAGTTATAGGCAGACTTCCTACGAGCAGTACTTC
d_call: NA; j_call: TRBJ2-1; v_call: TRBV5-4; clone_size: NA; cdr3_aa: CASSFGTFEDEQFF; cdr3_nt: TGTGCCAGCAGCTTTGGGACTTTCGAGGATGAGCAGTTCTTC
d_call: TRBD1; j_call: TRBJ1-2; v_call: TRBV4-2; clone_size: NA; cdr3_aa: CASSPLPPRDRALDYGYTF; cdr3_nt: TGTGCCAGCAGCCCTCTCCCCCCCCGGGACAGAGCCCTCGACTATGGCTACACCTTC
d_call: NA; j_call: TRBJ1-4; v_call: TRBV5-8; clone_size: NA; cdr3_aa: CASSLAGQTNEKLFF; cdr3_nt: TGTGCCAGCAGCTTGGCTGGACAGACTAATGAAAAACTGTTTTTT
d_call: NA; j_call: TRBJ2-3; v_call: TRBV4-1; clone_size: NA; cdr3_aa: CASSQLTDTHTQYF; cdr3_nt: TGCGCCAGCAGCCAACTCACCGACACACATACGCAGTATTTT
d_call: NA; j_call: TRBJ1-3; v_call: TRBV4-1; clone_size: NA; cdr3_aa: CASSQTGVSGNTIYF; cdr3_nt: TGCGCCAGCAGCCAGACAGGAGTCTCTGGAAACACCATATATTTT
d_call: NA; j_call: TRBJ1-4; v_call: TRBV19; clone_size: once; cdr3_aa: CASSDPRSATNEKLFF; cdr3_nt: TGTGCCAGTAGTGACCCCCGGAGTGCAACTAATGAAAAACTGTTTTTT